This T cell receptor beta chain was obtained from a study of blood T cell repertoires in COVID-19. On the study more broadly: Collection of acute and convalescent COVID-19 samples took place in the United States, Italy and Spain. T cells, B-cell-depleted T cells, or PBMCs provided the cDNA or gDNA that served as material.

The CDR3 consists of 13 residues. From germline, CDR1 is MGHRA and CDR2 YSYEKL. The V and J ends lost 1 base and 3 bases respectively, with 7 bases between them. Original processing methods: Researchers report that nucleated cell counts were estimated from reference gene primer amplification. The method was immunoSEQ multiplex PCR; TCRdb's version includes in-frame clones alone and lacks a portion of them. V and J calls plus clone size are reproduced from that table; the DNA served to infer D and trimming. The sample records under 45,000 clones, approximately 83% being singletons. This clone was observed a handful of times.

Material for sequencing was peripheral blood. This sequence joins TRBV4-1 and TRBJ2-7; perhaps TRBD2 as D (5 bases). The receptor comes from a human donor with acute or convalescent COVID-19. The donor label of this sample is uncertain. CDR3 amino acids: CASSQGDYYEQYF. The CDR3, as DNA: TGCGCCAGCAGCCAAGGTGACTACTACGAGCAGTACTTC.